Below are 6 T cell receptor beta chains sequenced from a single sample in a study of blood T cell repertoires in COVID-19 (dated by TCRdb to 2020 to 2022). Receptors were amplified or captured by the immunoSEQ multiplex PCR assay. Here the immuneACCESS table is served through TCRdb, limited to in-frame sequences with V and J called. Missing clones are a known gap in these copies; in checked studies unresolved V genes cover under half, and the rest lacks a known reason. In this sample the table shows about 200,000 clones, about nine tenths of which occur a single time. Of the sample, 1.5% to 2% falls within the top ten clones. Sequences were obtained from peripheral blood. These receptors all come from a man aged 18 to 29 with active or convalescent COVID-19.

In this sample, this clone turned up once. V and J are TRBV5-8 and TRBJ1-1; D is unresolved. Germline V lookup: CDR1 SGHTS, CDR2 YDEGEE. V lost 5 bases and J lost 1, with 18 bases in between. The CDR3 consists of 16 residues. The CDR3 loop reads CASRLGDVTPNTEAFF. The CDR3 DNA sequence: TGTGCCAGCAGACTTGGAGACGTTACCCCGAACACTGAAGCTTTCTTT.

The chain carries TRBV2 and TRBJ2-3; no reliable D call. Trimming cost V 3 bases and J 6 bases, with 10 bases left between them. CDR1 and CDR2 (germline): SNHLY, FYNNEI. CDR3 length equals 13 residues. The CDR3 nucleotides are TGTGCCAGCAGTGATGGCCCCAGGGATACGCAGTATTTT. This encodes CASSDGPRDTQYF.

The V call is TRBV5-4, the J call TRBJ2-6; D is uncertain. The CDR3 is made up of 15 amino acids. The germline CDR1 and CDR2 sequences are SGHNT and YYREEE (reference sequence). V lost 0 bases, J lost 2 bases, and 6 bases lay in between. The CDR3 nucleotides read TGTGCCAGCAGCTTGGTCGCGCCTGGGGCCAACGTCCTGACTTTC. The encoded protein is CASSLVAPGANVLTF.

The DNA for the CDR3 is TGCGCCAGCAGCCGCGAAATCGCAGATACGCAGTATTTT. It translates to CASSREIADTQYF. The V and J genes are TRBV5-1 and TRBJ2-3; D unresolved. The CDR3 is 13 residues long. The ends were cut back, 4 bases at V and 4 bases at J, with 10 bases in the middle. Germline loops: CDR1 SGHRS, CDR2 YFSETQ. The full variable domain, with the rest looked up from reference TRBV5-1 and TRBJ2-3, is KAGVTQTPRYLIKTRGQQVTLSCSPISGHRSVSWYQQTPGQGLQFLFEYFSETQRNKGNFPGRFSGRQFSNSRSEMNVSTLELGDSALYLCASSREIADTQYFGPGTRLTVL.

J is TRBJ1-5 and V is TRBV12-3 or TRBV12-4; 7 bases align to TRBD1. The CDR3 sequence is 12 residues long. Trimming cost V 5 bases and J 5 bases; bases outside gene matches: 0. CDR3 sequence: CASSQGDQPQHF. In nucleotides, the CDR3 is TGTGCCAGCAGTCAGGGGGATCAGCCCCAGCATTTT.

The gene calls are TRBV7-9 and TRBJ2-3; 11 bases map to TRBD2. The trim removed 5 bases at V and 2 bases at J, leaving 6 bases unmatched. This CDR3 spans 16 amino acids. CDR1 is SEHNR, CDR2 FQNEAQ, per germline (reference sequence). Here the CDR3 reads CASSTLTSGTTDTQYF. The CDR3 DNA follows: TGTGCCAGCAGCACTTTGACTAGCGGGACCACAGATACGCAGTATTTT.